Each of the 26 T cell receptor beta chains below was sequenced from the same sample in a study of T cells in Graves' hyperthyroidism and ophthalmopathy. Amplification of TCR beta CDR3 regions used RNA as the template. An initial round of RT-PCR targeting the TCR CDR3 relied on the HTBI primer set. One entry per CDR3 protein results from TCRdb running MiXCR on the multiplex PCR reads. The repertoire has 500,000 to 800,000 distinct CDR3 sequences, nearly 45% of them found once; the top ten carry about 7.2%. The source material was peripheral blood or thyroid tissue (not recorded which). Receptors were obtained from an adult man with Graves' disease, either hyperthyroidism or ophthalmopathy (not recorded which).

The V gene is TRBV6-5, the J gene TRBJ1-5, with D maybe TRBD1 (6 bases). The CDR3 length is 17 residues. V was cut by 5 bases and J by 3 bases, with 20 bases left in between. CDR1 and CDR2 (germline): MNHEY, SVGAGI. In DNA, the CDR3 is TGTGCCAGCAGTAGAGTTACAGGGCTCATGATCAATCAGCCCCAGCATTTT. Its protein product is CASSRVTGLMINQPQHF.

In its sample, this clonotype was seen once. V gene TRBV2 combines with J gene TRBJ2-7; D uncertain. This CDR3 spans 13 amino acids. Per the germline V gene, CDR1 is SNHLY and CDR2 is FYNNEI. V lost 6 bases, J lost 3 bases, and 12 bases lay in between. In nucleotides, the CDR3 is TGTGCCAGCAGCACCGGTTATAACTACGAGCAGTACTTC. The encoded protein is CASSTGYNYEQYF. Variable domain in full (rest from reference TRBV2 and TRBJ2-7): EPEVTQTPSHQVTQMGQEVILRCVPISNHLYFYWYRQILGQKVEFLVSFYNNEISEKSEIFDDQFSVERPDGSNFTLKIRSTKLEDSAMYFCASSTGYNYEQYFGPGTRLTVT.

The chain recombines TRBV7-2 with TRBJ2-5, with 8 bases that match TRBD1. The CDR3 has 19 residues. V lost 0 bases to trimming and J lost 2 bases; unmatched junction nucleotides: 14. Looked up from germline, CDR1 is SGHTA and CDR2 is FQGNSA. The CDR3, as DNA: TGTGCCAGCAGCTTAGCGCAGGGAGTAAGGACAGGGACACAAGAGACCCAGTACTTC. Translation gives CASSLAQGVRTGTQETQYF.

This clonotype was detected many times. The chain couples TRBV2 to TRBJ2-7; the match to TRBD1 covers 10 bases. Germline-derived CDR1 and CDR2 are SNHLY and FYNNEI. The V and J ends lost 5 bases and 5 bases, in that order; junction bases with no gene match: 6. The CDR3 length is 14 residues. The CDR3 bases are TGTGCCAGCAGTCCTGACAGGGGGCCTGACGAGCAGTACTTC. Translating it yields CASSPDRGPDEQYF.

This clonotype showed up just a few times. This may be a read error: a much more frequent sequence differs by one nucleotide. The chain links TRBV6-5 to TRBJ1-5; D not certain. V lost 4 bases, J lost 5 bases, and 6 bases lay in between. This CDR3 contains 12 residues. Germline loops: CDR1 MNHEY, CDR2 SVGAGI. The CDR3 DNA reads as TGTGCCAGCAGTTCCGGCCATCAGCCCCAGCATTTT. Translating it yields CASSSGHQPQHF.

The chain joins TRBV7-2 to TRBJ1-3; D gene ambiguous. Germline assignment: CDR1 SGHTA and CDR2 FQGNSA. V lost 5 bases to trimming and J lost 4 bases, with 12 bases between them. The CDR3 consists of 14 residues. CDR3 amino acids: CASSPRVVGNTIYF. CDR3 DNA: TGTGCCAGCAGCCCCCGGGTGGTCGGAAACACCATATATTTT.

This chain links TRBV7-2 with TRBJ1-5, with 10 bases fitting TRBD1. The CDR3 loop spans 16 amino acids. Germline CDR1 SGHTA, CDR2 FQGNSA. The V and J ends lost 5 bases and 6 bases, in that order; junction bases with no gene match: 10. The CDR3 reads CASSHSDRGPSQPQHF. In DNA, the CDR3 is TGTGCCAGCAGCCATTCAGACAGGGGGCCGAGTCAGCCCCAGCATTTT.

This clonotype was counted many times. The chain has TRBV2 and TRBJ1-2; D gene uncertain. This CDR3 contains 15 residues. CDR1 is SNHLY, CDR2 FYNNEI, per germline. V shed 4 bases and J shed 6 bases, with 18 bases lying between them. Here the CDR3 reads CASSVLSQSGNGYTF. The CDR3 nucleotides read TGTGCCAGCAGTGTTCTGTCCCAGTCCGGTAATGGCTACACCTTC. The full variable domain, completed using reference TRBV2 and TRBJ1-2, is EPEVTQTPSHQVTQMGQEVILRCVPISNHLYFYWYRQILGQKVEFLVSFYNNEISEKSEIFDDQFSVERPDGSNFTLKIRSTKLEDSAMYFCASSVLSQSGNGYTFGSGTRLTVV.

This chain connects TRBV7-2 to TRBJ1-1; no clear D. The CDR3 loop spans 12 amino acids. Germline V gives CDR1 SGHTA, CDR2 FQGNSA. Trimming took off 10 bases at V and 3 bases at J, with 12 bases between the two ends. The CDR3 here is CAMEGGDTEAFF. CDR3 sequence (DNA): TGTGCCATGGAGGGAGGCGACACTGAAGCTTTCTTT.

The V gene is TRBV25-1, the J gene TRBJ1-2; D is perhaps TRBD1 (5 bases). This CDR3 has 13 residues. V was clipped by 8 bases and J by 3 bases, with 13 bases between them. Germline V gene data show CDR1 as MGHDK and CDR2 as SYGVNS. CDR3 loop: CASGRLGHYGYTF. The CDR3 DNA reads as TGTGCCAGCGGACGACTGGGACACTATGGCTACACCTTC.

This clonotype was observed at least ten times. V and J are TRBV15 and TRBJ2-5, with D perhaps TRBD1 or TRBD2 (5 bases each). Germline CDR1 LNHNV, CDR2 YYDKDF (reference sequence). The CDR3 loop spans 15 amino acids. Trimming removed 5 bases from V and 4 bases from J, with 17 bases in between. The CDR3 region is CATSAGAQPGETQYF. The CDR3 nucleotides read TGTGCCACCAGCGCCGGGGCCCAGCCCGGAGAGACCCAGTACTTC.

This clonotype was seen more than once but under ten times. The CDR3 bases are TGTGCCAGTTTGGGGAGAAGTCCACAGGGGTTCACAGATACGCAGTATTTT. Its translation is CASLGRSPQGFTDTQYF. This sequence joins TRBV19 and TRBJ2-3; TRBD1 aligns across 7 bases. The CDR3 has 17 residues. Germline V CDR1 and CDR2: LNHDA, SQIVND (reference sequence). After removal of 8 bases from V and 2 bases from J, the junction contained 16 bases not matched to a gene.

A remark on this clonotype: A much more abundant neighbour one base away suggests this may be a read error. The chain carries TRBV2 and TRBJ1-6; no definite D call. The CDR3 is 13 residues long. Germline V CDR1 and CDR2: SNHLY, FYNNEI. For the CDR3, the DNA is TGTGCCAGCAGTAACTCCCATAATTCACCCCTCCACTTT. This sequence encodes CASSNSHNSPLHF.

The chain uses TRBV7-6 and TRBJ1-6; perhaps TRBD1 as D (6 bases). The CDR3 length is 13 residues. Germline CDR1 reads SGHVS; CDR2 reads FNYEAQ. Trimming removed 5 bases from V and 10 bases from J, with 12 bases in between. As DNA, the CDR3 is TGTGCCAGCAGCGGCGTGGGGGGCTCACCCCTCCACTTT. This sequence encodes CASSGVGGSPLHF.

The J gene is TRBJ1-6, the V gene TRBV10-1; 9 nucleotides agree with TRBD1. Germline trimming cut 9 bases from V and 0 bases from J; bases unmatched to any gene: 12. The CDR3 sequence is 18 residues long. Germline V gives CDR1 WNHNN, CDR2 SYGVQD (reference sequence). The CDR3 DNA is TGCGCCAGTGGCCCGGGACAGGGTCCTAGCTCCTATAATTCACCCCTCCACTTT. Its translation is CASGPGQGPSSYNSPLHF.

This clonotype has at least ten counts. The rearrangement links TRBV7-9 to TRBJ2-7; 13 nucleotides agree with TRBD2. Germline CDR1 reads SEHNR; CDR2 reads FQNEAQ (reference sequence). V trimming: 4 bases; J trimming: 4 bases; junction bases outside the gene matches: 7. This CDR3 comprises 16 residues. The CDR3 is CASSSIPGLAGYEQYF. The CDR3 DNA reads TGTGCCAGCAGCTCGATTCCGGGACTAGCGGGGTACGAGCAGTACTTC.

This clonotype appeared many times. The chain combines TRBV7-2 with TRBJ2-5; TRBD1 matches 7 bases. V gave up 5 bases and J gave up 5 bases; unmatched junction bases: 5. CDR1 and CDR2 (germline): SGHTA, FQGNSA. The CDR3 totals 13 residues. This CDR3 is CASSPGQVETQYF. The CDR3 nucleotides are TGTGCCAGCAGCCCCGGACAGGTGGAGACCCAGTACTTC.

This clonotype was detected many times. The CDR3 bases are TGCAGTGCTAGAGCCGGGACAGGAGGCTATGGCTACACCTTC. This translates into CSARAGTGGYGYTF. The chain has TRBV20-1 and TRBJ1-2; 8 bases are shared with TRBD1. This CDR3 spans 14 amino acids. Trimming cost V 1 base and J 4 bases; bases outside gene matches: 5. The V gene's germline CDR1 is DFQATT and CDR2 SNEGSKA (reference sequence).

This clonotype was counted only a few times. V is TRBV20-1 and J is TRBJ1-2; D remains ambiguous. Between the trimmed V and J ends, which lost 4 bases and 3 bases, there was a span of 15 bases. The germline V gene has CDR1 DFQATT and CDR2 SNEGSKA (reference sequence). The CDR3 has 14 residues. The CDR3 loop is CSAIGPGEHYGYTF. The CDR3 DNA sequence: TGCAGTGCTATCGGGCCAGGTGAACACTATGGCTACACCTTC.

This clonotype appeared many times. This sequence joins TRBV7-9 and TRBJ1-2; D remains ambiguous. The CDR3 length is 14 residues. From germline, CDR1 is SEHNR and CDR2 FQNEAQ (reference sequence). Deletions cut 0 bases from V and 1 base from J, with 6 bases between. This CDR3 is CASSLAQDNYGYTF. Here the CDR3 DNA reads TGTGCCAGCAGCTTAGCCCAGGATAACTATGGCTACACCTTC.

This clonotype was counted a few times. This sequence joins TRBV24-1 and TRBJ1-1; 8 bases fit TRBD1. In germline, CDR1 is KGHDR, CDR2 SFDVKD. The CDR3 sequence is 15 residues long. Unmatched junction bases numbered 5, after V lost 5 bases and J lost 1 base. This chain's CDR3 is CATSAPTGENTEAFF. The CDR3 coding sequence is TGTGCCACCAGTGCCCCGACAGGGGAGAACACTGAAGCTTTCTTT.

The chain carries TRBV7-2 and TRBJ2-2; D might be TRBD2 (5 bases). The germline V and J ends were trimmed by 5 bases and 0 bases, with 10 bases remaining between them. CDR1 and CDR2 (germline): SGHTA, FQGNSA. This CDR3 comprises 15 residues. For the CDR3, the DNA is TGTGCCAGCAGCATCAGCGGCCCGAACACCGGGGAGCTGTTTTTT. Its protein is CASSISGPNTGELFF.

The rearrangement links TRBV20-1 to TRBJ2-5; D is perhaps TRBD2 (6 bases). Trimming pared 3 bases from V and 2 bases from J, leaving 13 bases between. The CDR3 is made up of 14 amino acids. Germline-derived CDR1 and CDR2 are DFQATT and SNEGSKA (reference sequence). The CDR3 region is CSARLRGGQETQYF. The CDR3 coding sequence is TGCAGTGCTAGGCTACGGGGAGGACAAGAGACCCAGTACTTC.

The CDR3 here is CATSRASGSRETQYF. In nucleotides, the CDR3 is TGTGCCACCAGCAGGGCTAGCGGGAGCAGGGAGACCCAGTACTTC. The chain has TRBV15 and TRBJ2-5; 10 bases match TRBD2. In germline, CDR1 is LNHNV, CDR2 YYDKDF (reference sequence). The CDR3 is 15 residues long. J lost 5 bases, V lost 3 bases, and 6 bases had no gene match.

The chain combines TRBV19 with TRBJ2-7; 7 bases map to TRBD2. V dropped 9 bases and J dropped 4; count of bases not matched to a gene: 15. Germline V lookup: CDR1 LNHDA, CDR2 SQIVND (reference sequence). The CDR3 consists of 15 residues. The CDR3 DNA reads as TGTGCCAGCAGCCAAGGCGGGGGACCGCTGTACGAGCAGTACTTC. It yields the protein CASSQGGGPLYEQYF.

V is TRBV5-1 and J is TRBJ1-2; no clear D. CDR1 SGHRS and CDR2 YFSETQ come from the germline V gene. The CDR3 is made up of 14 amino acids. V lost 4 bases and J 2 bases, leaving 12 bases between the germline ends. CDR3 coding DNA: TGCGCCAGCAGCCGAGATGACTCAAACTATGGCTACACCTTC. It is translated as CASSRDDSNYGYTF.